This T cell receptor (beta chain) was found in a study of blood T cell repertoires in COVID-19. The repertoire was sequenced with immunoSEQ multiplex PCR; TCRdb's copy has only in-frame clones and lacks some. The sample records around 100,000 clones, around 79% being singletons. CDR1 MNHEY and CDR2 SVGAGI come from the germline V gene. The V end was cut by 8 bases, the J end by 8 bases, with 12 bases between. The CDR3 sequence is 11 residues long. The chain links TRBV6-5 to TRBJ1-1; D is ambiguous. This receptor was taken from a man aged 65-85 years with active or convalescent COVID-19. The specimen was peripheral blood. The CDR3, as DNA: TGTGCCAGCCTCGACCTGAGGGAAGCTTTCTTT. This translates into CASLDLREAFF.